This is a list of T cell receptor beta chains from one sample in a study of blood T cell repertoires in COVID-19. Sequenced by immunoSEQ multiplex PCR; TCRdb stores in-frame clones only, minus some. In the table there are about 170,000 clones, around four fifths of which are singletons. Sequenced input: peripheral blood. Receptors were obtained from a woman between 65 and 79 years old with COVID-19, enrolled during active disease. The CDR3 runs from the conserved cysteine through the conserved F or W. Fields, in order: clone size, J gene, V gene, D gene, CDR3 DNA, CDR3 protein. D genes are given only for firm matches. Not every row has a clone size; where given, it reads once, few, many or a size class.

>.|TRBJ1-1|TRBV10-2|.
TGCGCCAGCAGGTATACAGGGCGGGCTGAAGCTTTCTTT
CASRYTGRAEAFF
>.|TRBJ1-5|TRBV28|TRBD1
TGTGCCAGCAGAGATGAGGAGGGGGCTTATCAGCCCCAGCATTTT
CASRDEEGAYQPQHF
>.|TRBJ2-2|TRBV2|.
TGTGCCAGCAGAGAAACAGGGATAGGGACCGGGGAGCTGTTTTTT
CASRETGIGTGELFF
>.|TRBJ2-1|TRBV5-6|.
TGTGCCAGCAGCGAGGGGACTGGGAGCTCCTACAATGAGCAGTTCTTC
CASSEGTGSSYNEQFF
>.|TRBJ2-1|TRBV28|TRBD2
TGTGCCAGCAGTTTCTCCGGGACTAGAAACAATGAGCAGTTCTTC
CASSFSGTRNNEQFF
>.|TRBJ2-7|TRBV3-1/TRBV3-2|TRBD1
TGTGCCAGCAGCGCGACAGGGGCCTACGAGCAGTACTTC
CASSATGAYEQYF
>.|TRBJ2-3|TRBV28|.
TGTGCCAGCAGTTTAGATTTTGGACACACAGATACGCAGTATTTT
CASSLDFGHTDTQYF
>.|TRBJ1-5|TRBV18|TRBD1
TGTGCCAGCTCCCCGCCCCAGGACAGGTTCTACAATCAGCCCCAGCATTTT
CASSPPQDRFYNQPQHF
>.|TRBJ1-1|TRBV18|.
TGTGCCAGCTCCCGAGACGGGGAGGGAGCTGAAGCTTTCTTT
CASSRDGEGAEAFF
>.|TRBJ1-2|TRBV7-8|.
TGTGCCAGCAGCCTACGGGAGAGAGCTGGCTATGGCTACACCTTC
CASSLRERAGYGYTF
>few|TRBJ2-2|TRBV7-9|.
TGTGCCAGCACCCCGGTGATGGACACCGGGGAGCTGTTTTTT
CASTPVMDTGELFF
>.|TRBJ2-3|TRBV7-2|.
TGTGCCAGCAGCTCCAGGGCAGATACGCAGTATTTT
CASSSRADTQYF
>few|TRBJ1-2|TRBV5-1|.
TGCGCCAGCAGCCCCCGGCGGGATGACCACTATGGCTACACCTTC
CASSPRRDDHYGYTF
>.|TRBJ1-1|TRBV5-5|TRBD1
TGTGCCAGCAGCTCGCGACAGGGGGCTGACACTGAAGCTTTCTTT
CASSSRQGADTEAFF
>.|TRBJ2-1|TRBV5-5|TRBD2
TGTGCCAGCAGCTTTTCGTCCGGGGGGTCCCACAATGAGCAGTTCTTC
CASSFSSGGSHNEQFF
>once|TRBJ2-7|TRBV5-1|.
TGCGCCAGCAGCTTGGGCGACAGCTCCTACGAGCAGTACTTC
CASSLGDSSYEQYF
>.|TRBJ2-3|TRBV27|.
TGTGCCAGCAGTTGGGCAACGGCAGATACGCAGTATTTT
CASSWATADTQYF
>.|TRBJ1-4|TRBV27|.
TGTGCCAGCTGCCGGGACGGGTACTCCGGGGGGTCAGAAAAACTGTTTTTT
CASCRDGYSGGSEKLFF
>.|TRBJ1-2|TRBV3-1/TRBV3-2|TRBD1
TGTGCCAGCAGCCGACAGGGTGTGAACTATGGCTACACCTTC
CASSRQGVNYGYTF
>.|TRBJ1-5|TRBV11-2|TRBD1
TGTGCCAGCAGCATCGAGACAGGGTTGTCGCAGCCCCAGCATTTT
CASSIETGLSQPQHF
>.|TRBJ1-4|TRBV28|TRBD1
TGTGCCAGCAGTTTACTCTTAGGTGGGACAGGGATCAAACTGTTTTTT
CASSLLLGGTGIKLFF
>.|TRBJ2-2|TRBV11-2|TRBD2
TGTGCCAGCAGCCCTGGGACTAGCTTGAACACCGGGGAGCTGTTTTTT
CASSPGTSLNTGELFF
>.|TRBJ1-2|TRBV28|.
TGTGCCAGCGGCACAGGGCATTATGGCTACACCTTC
CASGTGHYGYTF
>.|TRBJ1-5|TRBV5-8|.
TGTGCCAGCAGCTCTGTACCGGGACTCCTGAGCAATCAGCCCCAGCATTTT
CASSSVPGLLSNQPQHF
>once|TRBJ1-5|TRBV6-1|TRBD1
TGTGCCAGCAGTGAAAGAGGGGGCGGTCAGCCCCAGCATTTT
CASSERGGGQPQHF
>.|TRBJ2-7|TRBV5-1|TRBD1
TGCGCCAGCAGCTTAGCTAAGACAGGGCCCGGATACGAGCAGTACTTC
CASSLAKTGPGYEQYF
>.|TRBJ1-6|TRBV28|.
TGTGCCAGCATTAGGATAAGAGGAGTGCAATCACCCCTCCACTTT
CASIRIRGVQSPLHF
>.|TRBJ2-3|TRBV20-1|.
TGCAGTGCTAGTCGCAGCGCTAGCACAGATACGCAGTATTTT
CSASRSASTDTQYF
>.|TRBJ1-5|TRBV3-1/TRBV3-2|.
TGTGCCAGCAGCCAAGGGAGGGGGGGATTCAATCAGCCCCAGCATTTT
CASSQGRGGFNQPQHF
>.|TRBJ2-3|TRBV30|.
TGTGCCTGGGGGTGGGAGGACACAGATACGCAGTATTTT
CAWGWEDTDTQYF
>.|TRBJ1-5|TRBV28|TRBD1
TGTGCCAGCAGTTTTGGACAGGGCGATCAGCCCCAGCATTTT
CASSFGQGDQPQHF
>.|TRBJ1-2|TRBV5-1|.
TGCGCCAGCAGCTCGGCGGGGGGGAACTATGGCTACACCTTC
CASSSAGGNYGYTF
>.|TRBJ1-2|TRBV30|TRBD1
TGTGCCTGGGCAGGGGGGCGTAACTATGGCTACACCTTC
CAWAGGRNYGYTF
>.|TRBJ2-2|TRBV27|TRBD1
TGTGCCAGCAGTTGGGACAGGGTAGGCACCGGGGAGCTGTTTTTT
CASSWDRVGTGELFF
>.|TRBJ1-1|TRBV5-6|TRBD1
TGTGCCAGCAGCTTTGATACAGGGGGAAACACTGAAGCTTTCTTT
CASSFDTGGNTEAFF
>.|TRBJ1-1|TRBV19|.
TGTGCCAGTAGTTTTACAGGGAACACTGAAGCTTTCTTT
CASSFTGNTEAFF